The clone carrying this T cell receptor delta chain counts as medium-sized. This sample stems from a study of gamma-delta T cells after stem cell transplantation. The V gene end was trimmed by 0 bases and the J gene end by 0 bases; junction bases not matched to a gene: 13. Per the germline V gene, CDR1 is GEAIGNYY and CDR2 is EKD. This CDR3 comprises 19 residues. TCRdb redid clone calling on the RT-PCR reads using CATT. The table lists around 3,000 delta-chain clones, approximately 29% of them singletons. The chain links TRDV2 to TRDJ1, with 9 bases identical to TRDD3. Sequencing was done on a sample of gamma-delta T cells. The receptor was derived from a human donor. It is not recorded whose cells these are; they may come from a transplant donor. This CDR3 reads CACDTLLTGGNFDTDKLIF. CDR3 nucleotides: TGTGCCTGTGACACCCTCCTTACTGGGGGAAATTTTGACACCGATAAACTCATCTTT.